This T cell receptor beta chain was sequenced during a study of T cells in localized non-small cell lung cancer (dated by TCRdb to between 2020 and 2021). As for the study more broadly: T cell repertoires of hundreds of early-stage NSCLC patients were analyzed, with tumors being compared against uninvolved tumor-adjacent lungs. The cohort was made up of hundreds of treatment-naive NSCLC patients whose localized lung tumors had been resected. A mean age of 66.3 years was recorded for the NSCLC patients, of whom 129 were male and 95 to 110 were female. Results the study describes overall, beyond this receptor: Higher blood T cell density associated with longer overall survival, while higher adjacent-lung clonality associated with shorter survival. Multi-region tumor sequencing was not performed, so intratumor heterogeneity could not be excluded. Of the top 100 tumor clones, a median of around 57 were detected in paired uninvolved adjacent lung; 28 were also among that lung's top 100. Since the design was exploratory, TCR variables were selected using unadjusted p-values with no false-discovery rate correction. Uninvolved tumor-adjacent lung showed the highest T cell clonality, higher than tumor, which suggests more focused antigenic responses in the uninvolved tumor-adjacent lung.

At diagnosis, peripheral blood, uninvolved tumor-adjacent lung and tumor were collected and stored as a combination of fresh-frozen and FFPE material. For TCR repertoire profiling, the blood samples were analyzed as peripheral blood mononuclear cells. TCR beta CDR3 regions were sequenced from DNA using the immunoSEQ Assay. As for the original processing: T cell density was computed as TCR beta template counts normalized to usable DNA estimated by amplifying housekeeping genes. The preseqR package was used to estimate richness by extrapolating to 400,000 templates for PBMC samples and to 120,000 templates for tissue samples. Clonality was defined by subtracting Pielou's evenness from one. Differential abundance testing on productive amino-acid clonotypes, with a minimum total count of 5 and an alpha of 0.1, was used to identify tissue-enriched TCRs. The Jaccard Index and the Morisita Overlap Index were used to measure how much the repertoires overlapped between compartments. GLIPH grouped TCR beta CDR3s together with public tetramer-defined viral CDR3s, and a viral motif had to include at least three viral sequences and also show V-gene enrichment. As stored in TCRdb, this immuneACCESS dataset retains in-frame rearrangements with V and J assigned. A fraction of the clones does not appear; measured against another copy, unresolved V genes explain less than half of the discrepancy, and the remainder lacks a known reason. That table supplies the V and J calls and clone size; D and trimming were determined from the DNA. This sample gives approximately 49,000 clones in total; around three quarters of them show up just once. The ten largest clonotypes hold about a sixth of the sample.

The CDR3 sequence holds 12 residues, the cysteine and phenylalanine included. The read is trimmed to its CDR3 DNA, 36 bases read in frame from base 1. As encoded in the germline V gene, CDR1 is MDHEN while CDR2 is SYDVKM. Between the V and J ends, shortened by 7 bases and 2 bases respectively, the junction contains 8 bases. Note on this clone: Its antigen is unknown. Base qualities are not recorded, but no much larger clone differs from it by a single base.

This clonotype was obtained from a man aged 35 to 69 with stage I squamous cell lung carcinoma. Here the chain combines TRBV28 and TRBJ1-2, with the D segment identity uncertain. The source was peripheral blood, collected before any cancer treatment. The sequenced DNA is TGTGCCAGCATAAAGACCAACTATGGCTACACCTTC. Its translation is CASIKTNYGYTF.